One and the same sample provided the 15 T cell receptor beta chains below, sequenced in a study of T-cell memory formation after mild COVID-19. TCRdb redid the calling of the 5' RACE reads with MiXCR, one entry per CDR3 protein. This table has 300,000 or so distinct CDR3 sequences, less than 20% appearing once. The material sequenced was PBMCs or a T cell subset sorted from them (not recorded which). These receptors were collected from a man between 18 and 35 years old who had mild COVID-19 (a few samples of this study predate the infection). Cell type and time point are not known.

This clonotype has more than one count but fewer than ten. The CDR3 DNA follows: TGTGCCAGCAGCCGCGGGACAGGGCGTCGGGGGCAGCCCCAGCATTTT. Amino acid sequence: CASSRGTGRRGQPQHF. This chain links TRBV6-6 with TRBJ1-5; 9 nucleotides agree with TRBD1. The ends lost 6 bases at V and 7 bases at J; junction bases unmatched: 13. This CDR3 is 16 amino acids long. Germline loops: CDR1 MNHNY, CDR2 SVGAGI (reference sequence).

This clonotype has ten or more counts. V is TRBV7-8 and J is TRBJ2-1; a possible D gene is TRBD2 (7 bases). Trimming cost V 3 bases and J 9 bases, with 15 bases left between them. CDR1 and CDR2 (germline): SGHVS, FQNEAQ. This CDR3 is 14 amino acids long. The CDR3 DNA follows: TGTGCCAGCAGCTTGGGGGGGCTTTCGGGTGAGCAGTTCTTC. It codes for CASSLGGLSGEQFF.

This clonotype was seen more than once but under ten times. V is TRBV5-1 and J is TRBJ2-3; D gene uncertain. Trimming cost V 2 bases and J 5 bases, with 12 bases left between them. The germline CDR1 and CDR2 sequences are SGHRS and YFSETQ. The CDR3 runs 14 residues. As DNA, the CDR3 is TGCGCCAGCAGCTTCTTAGGACCGCAAGATACGCAGTATTTT. It codes for CASSFLGPQDTQYF.

V is TRBV7-2 and J is TRBJ2-2; tentatively, D is TRBD1 or TRBD2 (6 bases each). Germline CDR1 reads SGHTA; CDR2 reads FQGNSA. The CDR3 extends over 15 amino acids. V shed 4 bases and J shed 5 bases, with 14 bases lying between them. In DNA, the CDR3 is TGTGCCAGCAGCTCCCCGGGGGCGGGAACCGGGGAGCTGTTTTTT. Translating it yields CASSSPGAGTGELFF.

There are many counts of this clonotype. The V call is TRBV12-3 or TRBV12-4, the J call TRBJ1-5, with D perhaps matching TRBD1 (5 bases). Trimming stripped 0 bases from V and 2 bases from J, with 8 bases between. CDR3 length: 15 residues. CDR3 loop: CASSLALGGNQPQHF. Here the CDR3 DNA reads TGTGCCAGCAGTTTAGCTCTAGGGGGCAATCAGCCCCAGCATTTT.

This chain joins TRBV15 and TRBJ1-2, with 7 bases aligning to TRBD1. The CDR3 spans 13 residues. Germline V gives CDR1 LNHNV, CDR2 YYDKDF (reference sequence). V gave up 5 bases and J gave up 3 bases; unmatched junction bases: 3. The CDR3 sequence: CATSAGGDYGYTF. CDR3 coding DNA: TGTGCCACCAGCGCAGGGGGGGACTATGGCTACACCTTC.

In this sample, this clonotype turned up many times. This chain uses TRBV3-1 with TRBJ2-5; the D gene is possibly TRBD1 (5 bases). Trimming took 3 bases from V and 6 from J, leaving 20 bases between them. There are 16 residues in the CDR3. Germline values: CDR1 LGHDT, CDR2 YNNKEL (reference sequence). CDR3 sequence: CASSHRTRAGLKTQYF. CDR3 sequence (DNA): TGTGCCAGCAGCCATCGGACGCGTGCAGGGTTGAAGACCCAGTACTTC.

This rearrangement joins TRBV15 to TRBJ1-2, with a possible D match to TRBD1 (5 bases). Trimming left V 3 bases short and J 8 bases short, with 25 bases between. The CDR3 is made up of 17 amino acids. CDR1 is LNHNV and CDR2 is YYDKDF in the germline V gene (reference sequence). CDR3 DNA sequence: TGTGCCACCAGCAGTATTTATGTCCAGGGTGCTTCCAGAGGCTACACCTTC. It encodes CATSSIYVQGASRGYTF.

In its sample, this clonotype was seen a few times. V gene TRBV4-1 combines with J gene TRBJ1-5; D not certain. Germline V lookup: CDR1 MGHRA, CDR2 YSYEKL. V lost 4 bases, J lost 3 bases, and 16 bases lay in between. This CDR3 region has 16 residues. CDR3 nucleotides: TGCGCCAGCAGCCCAGGAGGACGGACTTTCAATCAGCCCCAGCATTTT. Amino acid sequence: CASSPGGRTFNQPQHF.

The chain has TRBV4-3 and TRBJ2-1; no definite D call. Trimming stripped 0 bases from V and 7 bases from J, with 10 bases between. Germline-derived CDR1 and CDR2 are LGHNA and YSLEER. CDR3 length: 14 residues. The CDR3 here is CASSQDVGRNEQFF. DNA for the CDR3: TGCGCCAGCAGCCAAGATGTGGGCCGGAATGAGCAGTTCTTC.

In this sample, this clonotype turned up a few times. The gene calls are TRBV5-5 and TRBJ2-5; D not resolved. The CDR3 sequence is 13 residues long. CDR1 is SGHKS, CDR2 YYEKEE, per germline (reference sequence). V lost 5 bases and J lost 3, with 11 bases in between. The CDR3 reads CASRVGVEETQYF. CDR3 nucleotide sequence: TGTGCCAGCAGGGTGGGTGTGGAAGAGACCCAGTACTTC. The entire variable domain, with the rest obtained from reference TRBV5-5 and TRBJ2-5, is as follows: DAGVTQSPTHLIKTRGQQVTLRCSPISGHKSVSWYQQVLGQGPQFIFQYYEKEERGRGNFPDRFSARQFPNYSSELNVNALLLGDSALYLCASRVGVEETQYFGPGTRLLVL.

About this clonotype: One junction end does not reproduce the germline sequence, and a read error may be involved. The CDR3 DNA follows: TGCAGCGTTTCGAGGGGGGGCACCGGGGAGCTGTATTTT. Encoded protein: CSVSRGGTGELYF. The J gene is TRBJ2-2, the V gene TRBV29-1; a possible D gene is TRBD2 (7 bases). CDR1 and CDR2 (germline): SQVTM, ANQGSEA. CDR3 size: 13 residues.

In its sample, this clonotype was seen a few times. The V and J genes are TRBV20-1 and TRBJ1-2; TRBD1 agrees at 8 bases. The ends lost 5 bases at V and 8 bases at J; junction bases unmatched: 10. Germline loops: CDR1 DFQATT, CDR2 SNEGSKA (reference sequence). The CDR3 totals 13 residues. CDR3 region: CSAPDRGSWGYTF. CDR3 nucleotides: TGCAGTGCTCCTGACAGGGGATCCTGGGGCTACACCTTC.

To note about this clonotype: A read error may account for a junction end that differs from germline. The CDR3 is CVSTSRKGYNGGYTF. The CDR3 coding sequence is TGTGTCAGCACCAGCCGGAAGGGGTACAACGGTGGCTACACCTTC. J is TRBJ1-2 and V is TRBV6-5, with a tentative D call TRBD1 (5 bases). From germline, CDR1 is MNHEY and CDR2 SVGAGI. The CDR3 runs to 15 residues.

This clonotype was counted ten times or more. The chain is built from TRBV12-3 or TRBV12-4 and TRBJ1-5; no definite D call. The CDR3 has 13 residues. Deletions cut 6 bases from V and 4 bases from J, with 10 bases between. The CDR3 DNA is TGTGCCAGCAGGAGAGGGAATAATCAGCCCCAGCATTTT. Translated, it gives CASRRGNNQPQHF.